What follows is one TCR beta chain and its context. Its antigen is currently unknown. The data were taken from a study of CD8 T cells in Susac syndrome. Study background: Among the Susac syndrome patients who underwent sequencing, more than 5 had clinically active disease, while roughly 8 of them were in remission. Regarding the study as a whole: CD4+ T cell repertoires in Susac syndrome exhibited no evidence of clonal expansion.

Random hexamers were used to reverse transcribe 0.5 to 1 ug of RNA. Amplification of TCR beta CDR3 by immunoSEQ multiplex PCR spanned 54 Vbeta and 13 Jbeta. From the immunoSEQ multiplex PCR reads, TCRdb called clonotypes with MiXCR, one entry per CDR3 protein. Seen here are hundreds of thousands of distinct CDR3 sequences, less than 96% observed once, and the top ten hold approximately 0.094%. Germline loops: CDR1 MDHEN, CDR2 SYDVKM. CDR3 size: 15 residues. The J segment lost 3 bases and the V segment lost 5 bases, leaving 9 bases of the junction unmatched. Sequenced sample: CD4+ T cells from PBMCs. This clonotype originated in a human donor with Susac syndrome. The chain is built from TRBV28 and TRBJ1-2, with TRBD1 matching over 7 bases. The CDR3 here is CASSGPRGADYGYTF. CDR3 nucleotides: TGTGCCAGCAGTGGCCCCAGGGGGGCGGACTATGGCTACACCTTC.